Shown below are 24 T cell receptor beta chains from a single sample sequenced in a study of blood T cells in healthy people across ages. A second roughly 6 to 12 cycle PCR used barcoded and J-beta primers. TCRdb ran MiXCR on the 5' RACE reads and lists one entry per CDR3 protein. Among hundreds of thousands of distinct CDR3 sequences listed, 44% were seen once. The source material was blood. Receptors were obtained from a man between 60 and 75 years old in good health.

As DNA, the CDR3 is TGTGCCAGCAGTCCACCGGGTGTCAGGAGGGGTCGGGATACGCAGTATTTT. Amino acids: CASSPPGVRRGRDTQYF. The chain carries TRBV28 and TRBJ2-3, with a possible D match to TRBD2 (6 bases). This CDR3 spans 17 amino acids. The germline V gene has CDR1 MDHEN and CDR2 SYDVKM. V dropped 5 bases and J dropped 6 bases, with 24 bases sitting between them.

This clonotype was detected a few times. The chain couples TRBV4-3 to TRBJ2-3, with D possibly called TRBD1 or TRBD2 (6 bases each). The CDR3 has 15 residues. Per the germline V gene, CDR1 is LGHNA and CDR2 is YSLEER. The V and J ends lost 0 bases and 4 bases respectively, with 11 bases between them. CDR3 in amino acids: CASSQDLGGSDTQYF. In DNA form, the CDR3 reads TGCGCCAGCAGCCAAGATCTAGGGGGGTCAGATACGCAGTATTTT.

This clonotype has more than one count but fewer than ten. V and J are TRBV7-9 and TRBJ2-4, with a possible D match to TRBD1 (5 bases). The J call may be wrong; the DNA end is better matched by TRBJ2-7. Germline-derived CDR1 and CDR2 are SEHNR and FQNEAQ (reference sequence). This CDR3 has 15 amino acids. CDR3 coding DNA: TGTGCCAGCAGCTTAAACCCACAGGAATCCTACGAGCAGTACTTC. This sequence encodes CASSLNPQESYEQYF.

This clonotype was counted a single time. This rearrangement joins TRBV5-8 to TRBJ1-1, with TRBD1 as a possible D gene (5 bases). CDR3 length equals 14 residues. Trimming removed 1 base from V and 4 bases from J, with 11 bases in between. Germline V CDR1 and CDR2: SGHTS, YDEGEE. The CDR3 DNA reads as TGTGCCAGCAGCTTGAGGGTGGGGGGCACTGAAGCTTTCTTT. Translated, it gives CASSLRVGGTEAFF.

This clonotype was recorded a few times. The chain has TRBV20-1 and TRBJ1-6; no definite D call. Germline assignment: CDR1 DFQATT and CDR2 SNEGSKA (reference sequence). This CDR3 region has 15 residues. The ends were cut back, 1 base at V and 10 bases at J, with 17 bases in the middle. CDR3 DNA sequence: TGCAGTGCTAGAGTCCCAGCTCCCGGCTACTCACCCCTCCACTTT. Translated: CSARVPAPGYSPLHF.

The CDR3, as DNA: TGCAGTGCTTTTCAGGGGGCGACTAATGAAAAACTGTTTTTT. It translates to CSAFQGATNEKLFF. J is TRBJ1-4 and V is TRBV20-1, with 8 bases matching TRBD1. Trimming removed 5 bases from V and 2 bases from J; junction bases left unmatched: 4. CDR1 DFQATT and CDR2 SNEGSKA come from the germline V gene (reference sequence). This CDR3 has 14 residues.

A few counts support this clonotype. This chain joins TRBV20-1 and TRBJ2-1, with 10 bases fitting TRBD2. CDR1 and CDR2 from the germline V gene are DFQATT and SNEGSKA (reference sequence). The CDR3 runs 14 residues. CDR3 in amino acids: CTTAGGPSYGEQFF. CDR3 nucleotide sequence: TGCACCACAGCGGGGGGGCCTTCATATGGTGAGCAGTTCTTC.

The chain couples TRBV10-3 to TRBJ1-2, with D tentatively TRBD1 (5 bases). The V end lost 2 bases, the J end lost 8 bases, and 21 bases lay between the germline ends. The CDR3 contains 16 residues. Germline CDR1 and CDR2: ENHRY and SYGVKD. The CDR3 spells CAISETWTPVQSGYTF. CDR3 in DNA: TGTGCCATCAGTGAGACCTGGACACCCGTACAAAGCGGCTACACCTTC.

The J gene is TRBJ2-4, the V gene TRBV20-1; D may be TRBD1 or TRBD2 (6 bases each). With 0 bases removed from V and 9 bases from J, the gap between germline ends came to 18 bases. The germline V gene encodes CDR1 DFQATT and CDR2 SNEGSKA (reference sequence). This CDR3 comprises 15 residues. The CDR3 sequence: CSAREGGRGGGIQYF. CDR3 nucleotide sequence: TGCAGTGCTAGAGAGGGGGGCAGGGGAGGAGGCATTCAGTACTTC.

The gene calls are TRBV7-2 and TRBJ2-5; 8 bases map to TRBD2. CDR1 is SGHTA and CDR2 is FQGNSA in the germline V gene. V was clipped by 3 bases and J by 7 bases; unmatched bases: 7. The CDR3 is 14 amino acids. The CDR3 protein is CASSFWVREGTQYF. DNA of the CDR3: TGTGCCAGCAGCTTTTGGGTCCGGGAGGGGACCCAGTACTTC.

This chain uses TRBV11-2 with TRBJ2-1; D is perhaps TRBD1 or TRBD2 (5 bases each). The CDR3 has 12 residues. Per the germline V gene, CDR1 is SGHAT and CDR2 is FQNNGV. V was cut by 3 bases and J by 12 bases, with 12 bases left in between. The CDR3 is CASSLAGTGQFF. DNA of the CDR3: TGTGCCAGCAGCTTGGCCGGGACGGGGCAGTTCTTC. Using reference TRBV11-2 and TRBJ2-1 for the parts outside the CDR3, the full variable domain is EAGVAQSPRYKIIEKRQSVAFWCNPISGHATLYWYQQILGQGPKLLIQFQNNGVVDDSQLPKDRFSAERLKGVDSTLKIQPAKLEDSAVYLCASSLAGTGQFFGPGTRLTVL.

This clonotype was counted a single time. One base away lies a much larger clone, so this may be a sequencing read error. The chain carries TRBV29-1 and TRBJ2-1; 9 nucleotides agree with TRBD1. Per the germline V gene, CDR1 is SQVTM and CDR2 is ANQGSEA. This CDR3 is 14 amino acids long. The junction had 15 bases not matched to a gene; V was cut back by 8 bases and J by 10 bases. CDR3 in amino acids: CSTLDRGSIYEQFF. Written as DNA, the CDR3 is TGCAGCACCCTCGACAGGGGGAGTATCTACGAGCAGTTCTTC.

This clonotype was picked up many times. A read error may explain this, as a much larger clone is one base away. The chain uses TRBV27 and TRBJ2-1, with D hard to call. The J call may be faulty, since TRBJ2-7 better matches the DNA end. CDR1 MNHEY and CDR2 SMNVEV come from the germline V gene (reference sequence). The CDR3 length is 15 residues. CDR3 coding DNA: TGTGCCAGCAGTTTTAAGGGATCACCCTACAATGAGCAGTACTTC. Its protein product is CASSFKGSPYNEQYF.

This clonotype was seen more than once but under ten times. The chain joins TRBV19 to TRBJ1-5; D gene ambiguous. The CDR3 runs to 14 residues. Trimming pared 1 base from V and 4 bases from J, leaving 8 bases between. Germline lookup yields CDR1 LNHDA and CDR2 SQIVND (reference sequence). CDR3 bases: TGTGCCAGTAGTATAGTACCTTTGAATCAGCCCCAGCATTTT. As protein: CASSIVPLNQPQHF.

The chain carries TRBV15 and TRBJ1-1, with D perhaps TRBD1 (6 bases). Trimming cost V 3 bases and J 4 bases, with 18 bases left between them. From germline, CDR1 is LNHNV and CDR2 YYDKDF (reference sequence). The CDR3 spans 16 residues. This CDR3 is CATSRGRETGSTEAFF. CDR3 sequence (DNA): TGTGCCACCAGCAGGGGTAGAGAAACAGGGAGCACTGAAGCTTTCTTT.

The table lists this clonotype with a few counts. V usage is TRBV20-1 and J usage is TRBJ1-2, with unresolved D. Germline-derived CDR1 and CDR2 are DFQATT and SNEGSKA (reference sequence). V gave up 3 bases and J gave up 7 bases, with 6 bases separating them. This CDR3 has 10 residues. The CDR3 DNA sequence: TGCAGTGCTAGCGTTCGTGGCTACACCTTC. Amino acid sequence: CSASVRGYTF.

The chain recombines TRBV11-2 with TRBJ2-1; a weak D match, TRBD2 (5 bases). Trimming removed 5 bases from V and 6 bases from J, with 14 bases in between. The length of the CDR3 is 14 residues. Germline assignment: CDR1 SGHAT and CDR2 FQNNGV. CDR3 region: CASSHPGNFNEQFF. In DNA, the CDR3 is TGTGCCAGCAGCCACCCGGGGAATTTCAATGAGCAGTTCTTC.

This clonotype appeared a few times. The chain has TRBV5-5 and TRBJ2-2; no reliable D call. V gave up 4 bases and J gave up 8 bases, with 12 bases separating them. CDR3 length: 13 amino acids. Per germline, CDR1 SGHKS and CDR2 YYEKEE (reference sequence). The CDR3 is CASSPTWAGELFF. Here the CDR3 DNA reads TGTGCCAGCAGCCCGACTTGGGCAGGGGAGCTGTTTTTT.

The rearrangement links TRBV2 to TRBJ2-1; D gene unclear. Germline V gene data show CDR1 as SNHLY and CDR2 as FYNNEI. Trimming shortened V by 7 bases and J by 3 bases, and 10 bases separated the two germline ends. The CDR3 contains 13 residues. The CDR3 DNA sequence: TGTGCCAGCACCCTAGTCCTCTACAATGAGCAGTTCTTC. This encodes CASTLVLYNEQFF. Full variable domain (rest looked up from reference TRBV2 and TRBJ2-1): EPEVTQTPSHQVTQMGQEVILRCVPISNHLYFYWYRQILGQKVEFLVSFYNNEISEKSEIFDDQFSVERPDGSNFTLKIRSTKLEDSAMYFCASTLVLYNEQFFGPGTRLTVL.

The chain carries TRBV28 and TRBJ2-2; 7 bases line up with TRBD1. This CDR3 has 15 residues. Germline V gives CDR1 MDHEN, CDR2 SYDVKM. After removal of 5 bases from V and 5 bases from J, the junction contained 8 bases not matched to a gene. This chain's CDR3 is CASSTDRARTGELFF. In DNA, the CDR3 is TGTGCCAGCAGTACCGACAGGGCTAGGACCGGGGAGCTGTTTTTT.

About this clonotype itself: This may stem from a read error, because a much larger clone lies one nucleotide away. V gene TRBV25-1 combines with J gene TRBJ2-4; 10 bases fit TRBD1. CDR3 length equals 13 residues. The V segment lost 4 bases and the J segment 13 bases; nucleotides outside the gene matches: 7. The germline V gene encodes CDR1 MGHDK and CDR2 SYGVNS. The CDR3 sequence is CASSATGGDGQYF. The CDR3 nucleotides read TGTGCCAGCAGTGCGACAGGGGGCGACGGGCAGTACTTC.

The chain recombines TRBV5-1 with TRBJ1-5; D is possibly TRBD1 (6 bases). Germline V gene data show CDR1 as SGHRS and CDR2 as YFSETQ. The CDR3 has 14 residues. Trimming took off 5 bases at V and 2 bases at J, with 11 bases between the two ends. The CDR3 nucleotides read TGCGCCAGCAGGCGACAGGCAGGCAATCAGCCCCAGCATTTT. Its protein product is CASRRQAGNQPQHF.

The CDR3 DNA reads as TGTGCCAGCAGTTCAAACCACCTAAGGGTCTCCTACGAGCAGTACTTC. Translated, it gives CASSSNHLRVSYEQYF. V and J are TRBV27 and TRBJ2-7; no clear D gene. The V gene lost 4 bases and the J gene lost 0 bases, with 16 bases spanning the gap. The CDR3 is 16 amino acids. Looked up from germline, CDR1 is MNHEY and CDR2 is SMNVEV (reference sequence).

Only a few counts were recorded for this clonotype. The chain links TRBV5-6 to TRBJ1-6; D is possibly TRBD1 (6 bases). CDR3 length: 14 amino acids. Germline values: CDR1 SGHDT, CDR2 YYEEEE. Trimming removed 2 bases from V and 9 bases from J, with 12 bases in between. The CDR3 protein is CASSFAAGASPLHF. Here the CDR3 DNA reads TGTGCCAGCAGCTTCGCGGCAGGGGCTTCACCCCTCCACTTT.